This TCR beta chain came from a study of blood T cell repertoires in COVID-19. Study overall: Acute and convalescent COVID-19 samples came from the United States, Italy and Spain. T cells, B-cell-depleted T cells, or PBMCs provided the cDNA or gDNA that served as material.

This clone was recorded once. Produced via immunoSEQ multiplex PCR; TCRdb's table is partial and in-frame only. Of over 130,000 clones in the sample, approximately 84% are singletons; the top ten hold about 4%. Trimming cost V 9 bases and J 3 bases, with 11 bases left between them. There are 13 residues in the CDR3. Germline-derived CDR1 and CDR2 are KGHDR and SFDVKD. The specimen sequenced was PBMCs or T cells enriched from blood (not recorded which). This receptor was obtained from a man aged 50 to 60 in a cohort exposed to, infected with or recovered from COVID-19 (not recorded which). The rearrangement joins TRBV24-1 to TRBJ1-5, with TRBD1 as a possible D gene (6 bases). This CDR3 reads CATGDRNNQPQHF. Written as DNA, the CDR3 is TGTGCCACCGGCGACAGGAACAATCAGCCCCAGCATTTT.